A selection of T cell receptor beta chains follows, all from one sample in a study of cytomegalovirus exposure and HLA in healthy donors. Only in-frame clones appear in the TCRdb table, and some are missing; sequencing was by immunoSEQ multiplex PCR. The sample records approximately 160,000 clones, about 80% being singletons. The sample taken for sequencing was PBMCs. These receptors all stem from a man younger than 35 in good health and CMV-seropositive. CDR3s include the opening cysteine and the closing phenylalanine or tryptophan. D genes are given only for firm matches. Clone size is shown for a subset of rows, as once, few, many or a class of expanded clone.

len: 15; j_gene: TRBJ2-1; abundance: -; v_gene: TRBV14; d_gene: -; CDR3aa: CASSLFQGLNNEQFF; CDR3nt: TGTGCCAGCAGCCTTTTCCAGGGTCTCAACAATGAGCAGTTCTTC
len: 11; j_gene: TRBJ1-5; abundance: -; v_gene: TRBV30; d_gene: -; CDR3aa: CAWSSWGRGHF; CDR3nt: TGTGCCTGGAGTTCCTGGGGGAGGGGGCATTTT
len: 15; j_gene: TRBJ1-4; abundance: -; v_gene: TRBV25-1; d_gene: TRBD1; CDR3aa: CASGETGVANEKLFF; CDR3nt: TGTGCCAGCGGAGAAACAGGGGTGGCTAATGAAAAACTGTTTTTT
len: 13; j_gene: TRBJ2-7; abundance: -; v_gene: TRBV6-5; d_gene: -; CDR3aa: CASSYSLSYEQYF; CDR3nt: TGTGCCAGCAGTTACTCTCTCTCCTACGAGCAGTACTTC
len: 14; j_gene: TRBJ1-4; abundance: few; v_gene: TRBV5-5; d_gene: TRBD1; CDR3aa: CASSQTGVNEKLFF; CDR3nt: TGTGCCAGCAGCCAGACAGGGGTTAATGAAAAACTGTTTTTT
len: 14; j_gene: TRBJ1-5; abundance: -; v_gene: TRBV6-5; d_gene: TRBD1; CDR3aa: CASSNDRVDQPQHF; CDR3nt: TGTGCCAGCAGCAACGACAGGGTAGATCAGCCCCAGCATTTT
len: 13; j_gene: TRBJ1-1; abundance: -; v_gene: TRBV30; d_gene: -; CDR3aa: CAWSFGGEGEAFF; CDR3nt: TGTGCCTGGAGTTTCGGAGGGGAGGGTGAAGCTTTCTTT
len: 13; j_gene: TRBJ1-5; abundance: -; v_gene: TRBV27; d_gene: -; CDR3aa: CASSYGSNQPQHF; CDR3nt: TGTGCCAGCAGTTACGGTAGCAATCAGCCCCAGCATTTT
len: 16; j_gene: TRBJ1-4; abundance: -; v_gene: TRBV5-4; d_gene: -; CDR3aa: CASSQEGTRAAEKLFF; CDR3nt: TGTGCCAGCAGCCAAGAGGGAACACGGGCGGCCGAAAAACTGTTTTTT
len: 16; j_gene: TRBJ2-2; abundance: once; v_gene: TRBV9; d_gene: -; CDR3aa: CASSAGGRMNTGELFF; CDR3nt: TGTGCCAGCAGCGCCGGGGGGCGGATGAACACCGGGGAGCTGTTTTTT
len: 14; j_gene: TRBJ2-7; abundance: -; v_gene: TRBV5-1; d_gene: -; CDR3aa: CASSLGDRSYEQYF; CDR3nt: TGCGCCAGCAGCTTGGGTGACAGGAGCTACGAGCAGTACTTC
len: 19; j_gene: TRBJ2-3; abundance: once; v_gene: TRBV4-3; d_gene: -; CDR3aa: CASSQALLGLEFSTDTQYF; CDR3nt: TGCGCCAGCAGCCAAGCCCTACTGGGGCTAGAGTTCAGCACAGATACGCAGTATTTT
len: 17; j_gene: TRBJ2-1; abundance: -; v_gene: TRBV11-1; d_gene: TRBD2; CDR3aa: CASSGETSGHSYNEQFF; CDR3nt: TGTGCCAGCAGCGGGGAGACTAGCGGCCACTCCTACAATGAGCAGTTCTTC
len: 14; j_gene: TRBJ1-5; abundance: -; v_gene: TRBV5-6; d_gene: TRBD1; CDR3aa: CASSPGQGIQPQHF; CDR3nt: TGTGCCAGCAGCCCAGGACAGGGTATTCAGCCCCAGCATTTT
len: 14; j_gene: TRBJ1-5; abundance: -; v_gene: TRBV2; d_gene: TRBD1; CDR3aa: CASSRAGGNQPQHF; CDR3nt: TGTGCCAGCAGTCGCGCAGGGGGGAATCAGCCCCAGCATTTT
len: 13; j_gene: TRBJ1-2; abundance: few; v_gene: TRBV5-6; d_gene: -; CDR3aa: CASSLKEPYGYTF; CDR3nt: TGTGCCAGCAGCTTGAAAGAGCCTTATGGCTACACCTTC
len: 15; j_gene: TRBJ2-7; abundance: once; v_gene: TRBV7-9; d_gene: TRBD1; CDR3aa: CASSLGRDRSYEQYF; CDR3nt: TGTGCCAGCAGCTTGGGCCGGGACAGATCCTACGAGCAGTACTTC
len: 14; j_gene: TRBJ2-1; abundance: -; v_gene: TRBV27; d_gene: TRBD2; CDR3aa: CASSSSVLAGVRFF; CDR3nt: TGTGCCAGCAGTTCCTCCGTACTAGCGGGAGTTCGGTTCTTC
len: 16; j_gene: TRBJ2-3; abundance: -; v_gene: TRBV5-8; d_gene: -; CDR3aa: CASSFIDNQITDTQYF; CDR3nt: TGTGCCAGCAGCTTCATTGATAATCAGATCACAGATACGCAGTATTTT
len: 15; j_gene: TRBJ2-3; abundance: -; v_gene: TRBV5-1; d_gene: -; CDR3aa: CASSSLQGITDTQYF; CDR3nt: TGCGCCAGCAGCTCGCTCCAGGGGATCACAGATACGCAGTATTTT
len: 11; j_gene: TRBJ2-7; abundance: few; v_gene: TRBV29-1; d_gene: -; CDR3aa: CSVEGGGEQYF; CDR3nt: TGCAGCGTTGAAGGAGGGGGAGAGCAGTACTTC
len: 13; j_gene: TRBJ2-4; abundance: -; v_gene: TRBV6-1; d_gene: TRBD1; CDR3aa: CASRGQGANIQYF; CDR3nt: TGTGCCAGCAGAGGACAGGGGGCGAACATTCAGTACTTC
len: 12; j_gene: TRBJ2-7; abundance: -; v_gene: TRBV6-1; d_gene: -; CDR3aa: CASSEASYEQYF; CDR3nt: TGTGCCAGCAGTGAGGCTTCCTACGAGCAGTACTTC
len: 15; j_gene: TRBJ2-7; abundance: few; v_gene: TRBV2; d_gene: -; CDR3aa: CASSDSLDKAYEQYF; CDR3nt: TGTGCCAGCAGTGATTCTCTGGACAAGGCCTACGAGCAGTACTTC
len: 13; j_gene: TRBJ2-7; abundance: once; v_gene: TRBV4-1; d_gene: -; CDR3aa: CASSHLGSREQYF; CDR3nt: TGCGCCAGCAGCCATTTGGGTTCGCGGGAGCAGTACTTC
len: 13; j_gene: TRBJ1-3; abundance: -; v_gene: TRBV5-1; d_gene: TRBD1; CDR3aa: CASPDRGRVTIYF; CDR3nt: TGCGCCAGCCCTGACAGGGGGCGAGTCACCATATATTTT
len: 13; j_gene: TRBJ2-7; abundance: -; v_gene: TRBV6-5; d_gene: TRBD2; CDR3aa: CASSGGGKGEQYF; CDR3nt: TGTGCCAGCAGTGGCGGGGGGAAGGGGGAGCAGTACTTC
len: 11; j_gene: TRBJ2-7; abundance: -; v_gene: TRBV27; d_gene: TRBD1; CDR3aa: CASSQGVEQYF; CDR3nt: TGTGCCAGCAGCCAGGGGGTCGAGCAGTACTTC
len: 14; j_gene: TRBJ2-7; abundance: -; v_gene: TRBV27; d_gene: -; CDR3aa: CASTLGPGAYEQYF; CDR3nt: TGTGCCAGCACCTTAGGCCCAGGCGCCTACGAGCAGTACTTC
len: 14; j_gene: TRBJ2-2; abundance: -; v_gene: TRBV4-3; d_gene: -; CDR3aa: CASSQRSNSGELFF; CDR3nt: TGCGCCAGCAGCCAGAGGAGCAACTCCGGGGAGCTGTTTTTT
len: 16; j_gene: TRBJ1-3; abundance: few; v_gene: TRBV4-3; d_gene: TRBD1; CDR3aa: CASSQDLTGTGNTIYF; CDR3nt: TGCGCCAGCAGCCAAGACCTGACAGGGACTGGAAACACCATATATTTT
len: 14; j_gene: TRBJ1-2; abundance: -; v_gene: TRBV7-9; d_gene: TRBD1; CDR3aa: CASSTGQGNYGYTF; CDR3nt: TGTGCCAGCAGCACCGGACAGGGGAACTATGGCTACACCTTC
len: 13; j_gene: TRBJ2-7; abundance: -; v_gene: TRBV7-9; d_gene: -; CDR3aa: CASSPPGSYEQYF; CDR3nt: TGTGCCAGCAGCCCTCCGGGTTCCTACGAGCAGTACTTC
len: 15; j_gene: TRBJ2-7; abundance: -; v_gene: TRBV4-1; d_gene: -; CDR3aa: CASSQDSGTVYEQYF; CDR3nt: TGCGCCAGCAGCCAAGATAGCGGGACAGTCTACGAGCAGTACTTC
len: 15; j_gene: TRBJ2-3; abundance: -; v_gene: TRBV10-3; d_gene: -; CDR3aa: CAISERQSGTDTQYF; CDR3nt: TGTGCCATCAGTGAGCGACAGTCCGGCACAGATACGCAGTATTTT
len: 13; j_gene: TRBJ1-2; abundance: -; v_gene: TRBV6-7; d_gene: TRBD1; CDR3aa: CASREDRDYGYTF; CDR3nt: TGTGCCAGCAGGGAGGACAGGGACTATGGCTACACCTTC
len: 14; j_gene: TRBJ2-1; abundance: -; v_gene: TRBV7-9; d_gene: TRBD1; CDR3aa: CASSFRDSNNEQFF; CDR3nt: TGTGCCAGCAGCTTCCGGGACAGCAACAATGAGCAGTTCTTC
len: 12; j_gene: TRBJ2-1; abundance: -; v_gene: TRBV5-1; d_gene: -; CDR3aa: CASSWGDDEQFF; CDR3nt: TGCGCCAGCAGCTGGGGGGACGATGAGCAGTTCTTC
len: 14; j_gene: TRBJ1-5; abundance: -; v_gene: TRBV7-2; d_gene: TRBD1; CDR3aa: CASSPTGGSQPQHF; CDR3nt: TGTGCCAGCAGCCCCACAGGGGGAAGTCAGCCCCAGCATTTT
len: 14; j_gene: TRBJ2-7; abundance: -; v_gene: TRBV2; d_gene: -; CDR3aa: CASSDDPGPYEQYF; CDR3nt: TGTGCCAGCAGTGATGATCCGGGTCCCTACGAGCAGTACTTC
len: 12; j_gene: TRBJ2-3; abundance: -; v_gene: TRBV11-2; d_gene: -; CDR3aa: CASSPTRDTQYF; CDR3nt: TGTGCCAGCAGCCCAACCCGGGATACGCAGTATTTT